The rows below give T cell receptor beta chains drawn from one sample of a study of glioma-infiltrating T cells. TCRdb processed the multiplex PCR reads anew with MiXCR; each CDR3 protein has one entry. Of fewer than 200,000 distinct CDR3 sequences listed, over 30% are singletons. Sequencing input: glioma tissue, nonneoplastic brain tissue, or PBMCs (not recorded which). These receptor sequences come from a human donor with low-grade glioma or glioblastoma, undergoing nonglioma brain surgery, or in good health (not recorded which). The CDR3 runs from the conserved cysteine through the conserved F or W. A D gene is named only where the DNA matches it firmly. Clone size is shown for a subset of rows, as once, few, many or a class of expanded clone.

v_gene	j_gene	d_gene	abundance	CDR3nt	CDR3aa
TRBV7-2	TRBJ1-1	TRBD1	many	TGTGCCAGCAGCTTAGCGGACAGGGGGCTTGCTGAAGCTTTCTTT	CASSLADRGLAEAFF
TRBV19	TRBJ1-2	NA	many	TGTGCCAGTAGTCCCGTTTACAGGGCTGGCTACACCTTC	CASSPVYRAGYTF
TRBV9	TRBJ1-6	TRBD1	few	TGTGCCAGCAGCGGGGGACAGGGGCTTAATTCACCCCTCCACTTT	CASSGGQGLNSPLHF
TRBV28	TRBJ2-7	TRBD1	many	TGTGCCAGCAGTTACCCGGACAGGGCTGACGAGCAGTACTTC	CASSYPDRADEQYF
TRBV29-1	TRBJ2-3	TRBD2	NA	TGCAGCGTTGAAGAGGCACTAGCGGGAGGAGATACGCAGTATTTT	CSVEEALAGGDTQYF
TRBV6-1	TRBJ2-5	NA	NA	TGTGCCAGCAGTTGGAGACCCCAAGAGACACAGTACTTC	CASSWRPQETQYF
TRBV15	TRBJ1-5	NA	NA	TGTGCCACCAGCCACTCTCTGGTCAATAAGCCCCAGCATTTT	CATSHSLVNKPQHF
TRBV4-1	TRBJ2-1	NA	many	TGCGCCAGCAGCCAAGATCGCGGGCAGGGGCTGTACAATGAGCAGTTCTTC	CASSQDRGQGLYNEQFF
TRBV3-1	TRBJ1-2	NA	many	TGTGCCAGCAGCCAGTCGGGGACGGCCTATGGCTACACCTTC	CASSQSGTAYGYTF
TRBV6-6	TRBJ2-1	TRBD1	once	TGTGCCAGCAGGAGAAGGGCGTCGACAGGGTCCTATGAGCAGTTCTTC	CASRRRASTGSYEQFF
TRBV5-1	TRBJ1-1	TRBD1	NA	TGCGCCAGCAGCCTGGCCGCAGGGGGCGAGAGGAACACTGAAGCTTTCTTT	CASSLAAGGERNTEAFF
TRBV29-1	TRBJ2-3	TRBD1	NA	TGCAGCGTTGAAAGGGGGCGGGTCACAGATACGCAGTATTTT	CSVERGRVTDTQYF
TRBV7-6	TRBJ2-3	TRBD2	many	TGTGCCAGCAGCTTAGGACTAGCGGGACCAGATACGCAGTATTTT	CASSLGLAGPDTQYF
TRBV28	TRBJ1-5	NA	NA	TGTGCCAGCAGTCCTCGACGGGTTGGGAGCAATCAGCCCCAGCATTTT	CASSPRRVGSNQPQHF
TRBV27	TRBJ2-5	NA	many	TGTGCCAGCAGTTTTATGTCTAGGGGGAAAGAGACCCAGTACTTC	CASSFMSRGKETQYF
TRBV19	TRBJ1-6	NA	once	TGTGCCAGTAGTATTGTGCAGGGCAATCAGCCCCTCCACTTT	CASSIVQGNQPLHF
TRBV5-6	TRBJ1-6	TRBD1	NA	TGTGCCAGCTGCGAGACAGGGGCACAGTCACCCCTCCACTTT	CASCETGAQSPLHF
TRBV20-1	TRBJ1-2	NA	many	TGCAGTGCTAGAGATGATGGGGAGCCCTACTATGGCTACACCTTC	CSARDDGEPYYGYTF
TRBV20-1	TRBJ2-5	NA	many	TGCAGTGCTAGAAGGGACTACCAAGAGACCCAGTACTTC	CSARRDYQETQYF
TRBV18	TRBJ2-7	TRBD2	few	TGTGCCAGCTCACCGGGACTAGCAACAACCTACGAGCAGTACTTC	CASSPGLATTYEQYF
TRBV28	TRBJ1-4	NA	many	TGTGCCAGCAGTTTGTGGAGGGCCCTGGATGGGGCAACTAATGAAAAACTGTTTTTT	CASSLWRALDGATNEKLFF
TRBV5-8	TRBJ2-3	NA	NA	TGTGCCAGCAGTCCGACAGACACAGATACGCAGTATTTT	CASSPTDTDTQYF
TRBV7-9	TRBJ2-2	NA	NA	TGTGCCAGCAGCTTAGATAACGCCGTCACCGGGGAGCTGTTTTTT	CASSLDNAVTGELFF
TRBV7-2	TRBJ1-5	NA	many	TGTGCCAGCAGCCCCGCGGCGAATCAGCCCCAGCATTTT	CASSPAANQPQHF
TRBV15	TRBJ2-3	TRBD1	many	TGTGCCACCAGCAGAGGGACAGGGCACACAGATACGCAGTATTTT	CATSRGTGHTDTQYF
TRBV6-6	TRBJ2-2	NA	NA	TGTGCCAGCAGTTCCCATGGATCGGGCATGGTCACCGGGGAGCTGTTTTTT	CASSSHGSGMVTGELFF